The next 25 T cell receptor beta chains were all read from a single sample in a study of blood T cell repertoires in COVID-19. Sequencing was performed with immunoSEQ multiplex PCR; in TCRdb, only in-frame clones are kept and a portion is missing. The sample has approximately 230,000 clones; more than 75% are singletons. Material for sequencing was PBMCs or T cells enriched from blood (not recorded which). The receptors originated from a man between 35 and 55 years old who had recovered from COVID-19.

This clone was counted once. Distinct nucleotide sequences in the sample also encode this CDR3. The gene calls are TRBV5-1 and TRBJ2-5; 14 positions agree with TRBD2. Germline CDR1 reads SGHRS; CDR2 reads YFSETQ. The CDR3 is 15 amino acids. The J segment lost 3 bases and the V segment lost 3 bases, leaving 1 base of the junction unmatched. The CDR3, as DNA: TGCGCCAGCAGCTCGGGACTAGCGGGGGAAGAGACCCAGTACTTC. It yields the protein CASSSGLAGEETQYF.

This clone was detected a few times. This chain links TRBV7-6 with TRBJ1-2, with D possibly matching TRBD1 (5 bases). V was trimmed by 1 base and J by 0 bases, leaving 9 bases between them. CDR1 is SGHVS and CDR2 is FNYEAQ in the germline V gene. CDR3 length: 15 amino acids. The CDR3 region has the DNA TGTGCCAGCAGCTTAGTAACAGGAGCTAACTATGGCTACACCTTC. This encodes CASSLVTGANYGYTF.

The chain recombines TRBV6-5 with TRBJ2-1, with no clear D. Between the trimmed V and J ends, which lost 2 bases and 4 bases, there was a span of 9 bases. The CDR3 has 14 amino acids. Germline assignment: CDR1 MNHEY and CDR2 SVGAGI. The CDR3 DNA follows: TGTGCCAGCAGTTACGAGAAGAGTTACAATGAGCAGTTCTTC. Translation: CASSYEKSYNEQFF.

The rearrangement links TRBV7-8 to TRBJ2-1; D is unclear. The germline V gene encodes CDR1 SGHVS and CDR2 FQNEAQ. CDR3 size: 14 residues. Deletions cut 5 bases from V and 0 bases from J, with 8 bases between. DNA of the CDR3: TGTGCCAGCAGCCCCTCTAGCTCCTACAATGAGCAGTTCTTC. Translation gives CASSPSSSYNEQFF.

This clone was detected only once. The V and J genes are TRBV7-2 and TRBJ1-6; 7 nucleotides align to TRBD1. J was trimmed by 7 bases and V by 3 bases; bases with no gene match: 9. This CDR3 spans 16 amino acids. Germline V gene data show CDR1 as SGHTA and CDR2 as FQGNSA. The CDR3 protein is CASSLTGNPSNSPLHF. The CDR3 coding sequence is TGTGCCAGCAGCTTGACAGGGAACCCTTCGAATTCACCCCTCCACTTT.

The chain combines TRBV7-9 with TRBJ2-3, with TRBD1 matching over 7 bases. Germline values: CDR1 SEHNR, CDR2 FQNEAQ (reference sequence). CDR3 length: 16 amino acids. V lost 6 bases and J lost 2; bases outside the gene matches: 11. The CDR3 loop reads CASSSRGQKDTDTQYF. For the CDR3, the DNA is TGTGCCAGCAGTTCGAGGGGGCAAAAAGACACAGATACGCAGTATTTT.

This chain uses TRBV29-1 with TRBJ1-2, with D unclear. Per the germline V gene, CDR1 is SQVTM and CDR2 is ANQGSEA. CDR3 size: 13 residues. V was cut by 4 bases and J by 1 base, with 10 bases left in between. The CDR3 loop reads CSVGGGGNYGYTF. The CDR3 coding sequence is TGCAGCGTTGGGGGAGGCGGTAACTATGGCTACACCTTC.

V gene TRBV5-6 combines with J gene TRBJ2-7, with D possibly matching TRBD2 (6 bases). Looked up from germline, CDR1 is SGHDT and CDR2 is YYEEEE. This CDR3 comprises 15 residues. Trimming stripped 2 bases from V and 2 bases from J, with 14 bases between. CDR3 protein: CASSFRGVNAYEQYF. Here the CDR3 DNA reads TGTGCCAGCAGCTTTCGCGGGGTTAACGCCTACGAGCAGTACTTC.

V is TRBV2 and J is TRBJ2-2, with a possible D match to TRBD2 (6 bases). Germline values: CDR1 SNHLY, CDR2 FYNNEI. The V end lost 1 base, the J end lost 1 base, and 10 bases lay between the germline ends. The CDR3 loop spans 16 amino acids. CDR3 sequence (DNA): TGTGCCAGCAGTGAAGATATTAGCGGGAACACCGGGGAGCTGTTTTTT. It codes for CASSEDISGNTGELFF.

This chain connects TRBV7-2 to TRBJ1-5; tentative D call: TRBD1 (5 bases). CDR1 and CDR2 (germline): SGHTA, FQGNSA. The CDR3 consists of 14 residues. The V end was cut by 4 bases, the J end by 1 base, with 8 bases between. As DNA, the CDR3 is TGTGCCAGCAGCTGGGGGGGGAGCAATCAGCCCCAGCATTTT. Protein sequence: CASSWGGSNQPQHF.

This clone was recorded a few times. CDR3 in amino acids: CASSLNGHPTETQYF. CDR3 sequence (DNA): TGTGCCAGCAGCTTAAACGGACATCCTACGGAGACCCAGTACTTC. The chain combines TRBV7-3 with TRBJ2-5; D possibly corresponds to TRBD1 (5 bases). Trimming took 1 base from V and 5 from J, leaving 14 bases between them. The CDR3 length is 15 residues. Germline V CDR1 and CDR2: SGHTA, FQGTGA.

The chain has TRBV11-3 and TRBJ1-1; 8 bases line up with TRBD1. The trim removed 5 bases at V and 6 bases at J, leaving 14 bases unmatched. Germline CDR1 and CDR2: SGHNT and YENEEA. The CDR3 is 16 residues long. The CDR3 reads CASSHDSGQGGAEAFF. CDR3 in DNA: TGTGCCAGCAGCCATGACTCCGGACAGGGAGGGGCTGAAGCTTTCTTT.

DNA for the CDR3: TGCGCCAGCAGCTCAACTAGCGGCAACACAGATACGCAGTATTTT. Translating gives CASSSTSGNTDTQYF. The chain combines TRBV5-1 with TRBJ2-3; 8 bases agree with TRBD2. The CDR3 length is 15 residues. V shed 3 bases, J shed 2 bases, and the junction held 5 bases outside the gene matches. The V gene's germline CDR1 is SGHRS and CDR2 YFSETQ.

The chain joins TRBV6-5 to TRBJ2-4, with 11 bases that match TRBD1. The CDR3 length is 15 residues. Germline V gene sequence: CDR1 MNHEY, CDR2 SVGAGI. With V trimmed by 7 bases and J by 1 base, 3 bases remained unmatched. The CDR3: CASTGQGAAKNIQYF. The CDR3 DNA is TGTGCCAGCACCGGACAGGGGGCGGCCAAAAACATTCAGTACTTC.

Remarks on this clone: In the same sample, other DNA sequences code for this CDR3. This chain links TRBV5-4 with TRBJ1-2, with 7 positions matching TRBD1. Germline values: CDR1 SGHNT, CDR2 YYREEE (reference sequence). Trimming removed 2 bases from V and 3 bases from J; junction bases left unmatched: 4. This CDR3 has 14 amino acids. In nucleotides, the CDR3 is TGTGCCAGCAGCTTAGGCGACAGGGACTATGGCTACACCTTC. It encodes CASSLGDRDYGYTF.

This chain joins TRBV5-1 and TRBJ2-1; no firm D call. Looked up from germline, CDR1 is SGHRS and CDR2 is YFSETQ. The CDR3 loop spans 14 amino acids. The germline V and J ends were trimmed by 0 bases and 6 bases, with 10 bases remaining between them. This CDR3 is CASSLGVSSNEQFF. The CDR3 DNA follows: TGCGCCAGCAGCTTGGGGGTTAGCTCCAATGAGCAGTTCTTC. The full variable domain, with the rest looked up from reference TRBV5-1 and TRBJ2-1, is KAGVTQTPRYLIKTRGQQVTLSCSPISGHRSVSWYQQTPGQGLQFLFEYFSETQRNKGNFPGRFSGRQFSNSRSEMNVSTLELGDSALYLCASSLGVSSNEQFFGPGTRLTVL.

There are a few counts of this clone. The chain's CDR3 is CATSSRTGVYGYTF. The CDR3 region has the DNA TGTGCCACCAGCAGCAGAACAGGGGTCTATGGCTACACCTTC. This rearrangement joins TRBV15 to TRBJ1-2; 7 nucleotides align to TRBD1. Germline CDR1 reads LNHNV; CDR2 reads YYDKDF (reference sequence). The J segment lost 4 bases and the V segment lost 3 bases, leaving 5 bases of the junction unmatched. The CDR3 length is 14 residues.

The chain carries TRBV19 and TRBJ2-1; TRBD1 matches at 9 bases. Trimming took 7 bases from V and 4 from J; bases not matched to a gene: 8. This CDR3 region has 15 residues. Germline V gene lookup returns CDR1 LNHDA and CDR2 SQIVND (reference sequence). DNA of the CDR3: TGTGCCAGTAAGATGGGGACAGGGCGTTACAATGAGCAGTTCTTC. It is translated as CASKMGTGRYNEQFF.

The rearrangement links TRBV6-5 to TRBJ2-5; no definite D call. V lost 8 bases to trimming and J lost 5 bases, with 12 bases between them. The CDR3 has 12 amino acids. Germline CDR1 is MNHEY and CDR2 is SVGAGI. CDR3 sequence reads: CASQVNAETQYF. CDR3 nucleotides: TGTGCCAGCCAAGTCAACGCGGAGACCCAGTACTTC.

The chain uses TRBV6-5 and TRBJ1-2; D gene ambiguous. CDR1 and CDR2 from the germline V gene are MNHEY and SVGAGI. Trimming shortened V by 6 bases and J by 4 bases, and 9 bases separated the two germline ends. This CDR3 region has 12 residues. CDR3 bases: TGTGCCAGCAGCGATAGCAGCTATGGCTACACCTTC. Translating it yields CASSDSSYGYTF.

This clone has only a few counts. The chain uses TRBV4-2 and TRBJ2-7; possibly TRBD1 for D (5 bases). The germline V gene encodes CDR1 LGHNA and CDR2 YNFKEQ. Trimming pared 1 base from V and 2 bases from J, leaving 15 bases between. The CDR3 has 16 amino acids. Here the CDR3 reads CASSQAQETSTYEQYF. The DNA of the CDR3 is TGTGCCAGCAGCCAAGCACAGGAGACCTCCACCTACGAGCAGTACTTC.

This sequence joins TRBV4-1 and TRBJ2-7; 8 nucleotides align to TRBD2. Germline CDR1 MGHRA, CDR2 YSYEKL. Trimming at V came to 0 bases and at J to 2 bases, leaving 0 bases not matched to a gene. This CDR3 has 14 residues. In nucleotides, the CDR3 is TGCGCCAGCAGCCAAGAGACTAGCGCCTACGAGCAGTACTTC. Translated: CASSQETSAYEQYF.

The chain employs TRBV24-1 and TRBJ2-2; TRBD1 aligns across 8 bases. The junction had 9 bases not matched to a gene; V was cut back by 3 bases and J by 1 base. The length of the CDR3 is 18 residues. Germline V lookup: CDR1 KGHDR, CDR2 SFDVKD. CDR3 nucleotides: TGTGCCACCAGTGATCCTTCCGGACAGGGATGGAACACCGGGGAGCTGTTTTTT. It specifies CATSDPSGQGWNTGELFF.

This clone has a handful of counts. This chain links TRBV6-1 with TRBJ1-5, with D unresolved. The germline V and J ends were trimmed by 1 base and 3 bases, with 10 bases remaining between them. The CDR3 consists of 15 residues. The germline gives CDR1 MNHNS, CDR2 SASEGT. CDR3 protein: CASSEDAADNQPQHF. Written as DNA, the CDR3 is TGTGCCAGCAGTGAAGACGCGGCAGACAATCAGCCCCAGCATTTT.

The chain couples TRBV11-2 to TRBJ1-2, with TRBD1 identical over 11 bases. Per germline, CDR1 SGHAT and CDR2 FQNNGV. This CDR3 has 15 residues. The V gene end was trimmed by 5 bases and the J gene end by 1 base; junction bases not matched to a gene: 3. The CDR3 bases are TGTGCCAGCAGCCAGGACAGGGGGCGTAACTATGGCTACACCTTC. This encodes CASSQDRGRNYGYTF.